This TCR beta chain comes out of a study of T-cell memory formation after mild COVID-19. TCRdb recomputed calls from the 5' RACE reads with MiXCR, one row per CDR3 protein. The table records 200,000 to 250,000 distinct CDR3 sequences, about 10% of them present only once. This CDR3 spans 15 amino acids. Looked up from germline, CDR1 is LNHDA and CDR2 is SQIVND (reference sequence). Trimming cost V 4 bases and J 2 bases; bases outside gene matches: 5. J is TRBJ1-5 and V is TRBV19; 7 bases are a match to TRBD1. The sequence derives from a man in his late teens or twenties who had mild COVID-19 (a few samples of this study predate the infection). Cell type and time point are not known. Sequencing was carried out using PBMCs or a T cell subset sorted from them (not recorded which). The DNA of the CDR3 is TGTGCCAGTAGTACCGGACAGGTGCGCAATCAGCCCCAGCATTTT. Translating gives CASSTGQVRNQPQHF.